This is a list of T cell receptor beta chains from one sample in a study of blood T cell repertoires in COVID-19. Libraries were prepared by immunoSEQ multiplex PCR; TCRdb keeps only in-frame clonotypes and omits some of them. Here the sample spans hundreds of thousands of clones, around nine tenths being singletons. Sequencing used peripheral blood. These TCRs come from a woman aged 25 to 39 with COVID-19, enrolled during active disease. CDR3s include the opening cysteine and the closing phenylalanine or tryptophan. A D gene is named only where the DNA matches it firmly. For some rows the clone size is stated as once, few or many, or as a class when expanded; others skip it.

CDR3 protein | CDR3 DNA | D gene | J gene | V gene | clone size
CATSRVQGGIIGEKLFF | TGTGCCACCAGCAGAGTCCAGGGAGGGATAATCGGGGAAAAACTGTTTTTT | . | TRBJ1-4 | TRBV15 | .
CASSLPSTDTQYF | TGTGCCAGCAGCTTACCTTCCACAGATACGCAGTATTTT | . | TRBJ2-3 | TRBV7-9 | .
CASSFRGGYGYTF | TGTGCCAGCAGCTTTCGGGGGGGCTATGGCTACACCTTC | . | TRBJ1-2 | TRBV5-6 | .
CASGTGADQPQHF | TGTGCCAGTGGGACAGGGGCAGATCAGCCCCAGCATTTT | TRBD1 | TRBJ1-5 | TRBV6-6 | .
CASSISSGVEQYF | TGTGCCAGTAGTATATCTTCGGGGGTCGAGCAGTACTTC | . | TRBJ2-7 | TRBV19 | .
CASSFQGAKNIQYF | TGTGCCAGCAGCTTTCAGGGGGCCAAAAACATTCAGTACTTC | . | TRBJ2-4 | TRBV5-8 | .
CASSFSGTGVVTEAFF | TGTGCCAGCAGCTTCTCCGGGACAGGGGTAGTCACTGAAGCTTTCTTT | TRBD1 | TRBJ1-1 | TRBV7-9 | .
CASSRGGRETQYF | TGTGCCAGCAGTAGGGGGGGGAGAGAGACCCAGTACTTC | . | TRBJ2-5 | TRBV7-2 | .
CASRDPREGWSPLHF | TGTGCCAGCAGAGACCCACGGGAGGGATGGTCACCCCTCCACTTT | . | TRBJ1-6 | TRBV6-5 | .
CAWRPTRQGHGYTF | TGTGCCTGGAGGCCCACGCGGCAGGGGCATGGCTACACCTTC | . | TRBJ1-2 | TRBV30 | .
CASRGGGRYEQYF | TGTGCCAGTAGAGGAGGGGGCAGATACGAGCAGTACTTC | . | TRBJ2-7 | TRBV19 | .
CASRTTGLREQFF | TGTGCCAGTAGAACGACAGGGCTACGGGAGCAGTTCTTC | TRBD1 | TRBJ2-1 | TRBV19 | .
CASSWGNSGEVDSPLHF | TGTGCCAGCAGCTGGGGGAATTCAGGGGAAGTCGATTCACCCCTCCACTTT | . | TRBJ1-6 | TRBV5-5 | .
CASSPAGTGKETQYF | TGTGCCAGCAGCCCGGCCGGGACAGGGAAAGAGACCCAGTACTTC | TRBD1 | TRBJ2-5 | TRBV11-3 | .
CASSSGGSF | TGTGCCAGCAGCTCAGGGGGGTCCTTC | . | TRBJ1-2 | TRBV21-1 | .
CASSLTGGSNQPQHF | TGTGCCAGCAGTCTTACAGGGGGCAGCAATCAGCCCCAGCATTTT | TRBD1 | TRBJ1-5 | TRBV2 | .
CASSPLDRLDEGYTF | TGTGCCAGCTCACCCCTGGACAGGTTGGATGAGGGCTACACCTTC | TRBD1 | TRBJ1-2 | TRBV18 | .
CASSLTGAASGYTF | TGTGCCAGCAGTTTAACAGGGGCGGCGAGTGGCTACACCTTC | TRBD1 | TRBJ1-2 | TRBV27 | .
CASSQDRDIQYF | TGCGCCAGCAGCCAGGACAGGGACATTCAGTACTTC | TRBD1 | TRBJ2-4 | TRBV5-1 | .
CASSPRQGNQPQHF | TGTGCCAGCAGCCCGAGACAGGGGAACCAGCCCCAGCATTTT | TRBD1 | TRBJ1-5 | TRBV6-5 | few
CASSRQDLGTEAFF | TGCGCCAGCAGCCGGCAAGACTTGGGCACTGAAGCTTTCTTT | . | TRBJ1-1 | TRBV5-1 | .
CASSFGGTDTQYF | TGTGCCAGCAGTTTCGGAGGTACAGATACGCAGTATTTT | . | TRBJ2-3 | TRBV28 | .
CASSEAGTPDYGYTF | TGTGCCAGCAGCGAGGCCGGGACACCGGACTATGGCTACACCTTC | . | TRBJ1-2 | TRBV9 | .
CASSQDYLGLAGGTDTQYF | TGCGCCAGCAGCCAAGATTACCTAGGGCTAGCGGGGGGCACAGATACGCAGTATTTT | TRBD2 | TRBJ2-3 | TRBV4-3 | .
CASSRQGDSPLHF | TGTGCCAGCAGTCGACAGGGGGATTCACCCCTCCACTTT | TRBD1 | TRBJ1-6 | TRBV6-6 | .
CASSARGPIGYTF | TGTGCCAGCAGCGCAAGGGGGCCGATTGGCTACACCTTC | TRBD1 | TRBJ1-2 | TRBV2 | .
CSVWTGAFTEAFF | TGCAGCGTTTGGACAGGGGCTTTCACTGAAGCTTTCTTT | TRBD1 | TRBJ1-1 | TRBV29-1 | .
CASSLGQGETEAFF | TGTGCTAGCAGCTTAGGACAGGGCGAGACTGAAGCTTTCTTT | TRBD1 | TRBJ1-1 | TRBV7-7 | .
CATSRPGQGARETQYF | TGTGCCACCAGCAGACCAGGACAGGGGGCGCGAGAGACCCAGTACTTC | TRBD1 | TRBJ2-5 | TRBV15 | .